This record concerns one T cell receptor (beta chain) sequence. Its cognate antigen is unknown. The data are from a study of cytomegalovirus exposure and HLA in healthy donors. This CDR3 has 12 amino acids. Germline V gene sequence: CDR1 MGHDK, CDR2 SYGVNS. The V end lost 7 bases, the J end lost 11 bases, and 14 bases lay between the germline ends. Vbeta (60) and Jbeta (13) primers were used in the PCR. TCRdb's copy holds only in-frame clones and misses some; the assay was immunoSEQ multiplex PCR. The sample consists of about 160,000 clones, 70% to 75% of them appearing once. General study results and limits: The authors considered a cluster of highly shared sequence variants likely to be a sequencing artifact. A later analysis reportedly identified an Asian-associated ancestry cluster as carrying fewer N-insertions than the approximately 670-donor mean.

The genes are TRBV25-1 and TRBJ1-4; perhaps TRBD1 as D (6 bases). The sequenced sample consisted of PBMCs. The sequence derives from a man aged 18 to 29 in good health and CMV-seropositive. CDR3 nucleotides: TGTGCCAGCACAGCACAGGGTGAGAAACTGTTTTTT. Translating gives CASTAQGEKLFF. Looking up the rest from reference TRBV25-1 and TRBJ1-4 gives the full variable domain: EADIYQTPRYLVIGTGKKITLECSQTMGHDKMYWYQQDPGMELHLIHYSYGVNSTEKGDLSSESTVSRIRTEHFPLTLESARPSHTSQYLCASTAQGEKLFFGSGTQLSVL.